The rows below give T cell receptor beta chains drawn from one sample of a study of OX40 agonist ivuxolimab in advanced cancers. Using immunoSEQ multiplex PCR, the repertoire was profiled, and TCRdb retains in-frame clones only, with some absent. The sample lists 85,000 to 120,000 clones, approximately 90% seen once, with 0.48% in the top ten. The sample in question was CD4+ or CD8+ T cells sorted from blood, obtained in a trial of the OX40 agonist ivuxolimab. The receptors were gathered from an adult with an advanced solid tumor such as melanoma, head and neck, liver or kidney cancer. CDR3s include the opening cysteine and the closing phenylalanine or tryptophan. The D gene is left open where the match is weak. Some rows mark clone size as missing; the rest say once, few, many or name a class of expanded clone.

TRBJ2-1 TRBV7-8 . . CASSVRAYNEQFF TGTGCCAGCAGCGTCCGAGCCTACAATGAGCAGTTCTTC
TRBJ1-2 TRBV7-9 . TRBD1 CASTLQGAGGYTF TGTGCCAGCACCCTGCAGGGGGCAGGGGGCTACACCTTC
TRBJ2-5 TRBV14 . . CASSQDRGRAAQYF TGTGCCAGCAGCCAAGATAGGGGCCGCGCGGCCCAGTACTTC
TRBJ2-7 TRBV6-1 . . CASSEAGGPFDEQYF TGTGCCAGCAGTGAAGCTGGGGGGCCTTTTGACGAGCAGTACTTC
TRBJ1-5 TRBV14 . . CASSQSSNQPQHF TGTGCCAGCAGCCAGAGTAGCAATCAGCCCCAGCATTTT
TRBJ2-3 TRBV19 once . CATGPPGTDTQYF TGTGCCACTGGACCTCCTGGCACAGATACGCAGTATTTT
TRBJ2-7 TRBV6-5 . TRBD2 CASSYTASGGYEQYF TGTGCCAGCAGTTACACGGCTAGCGGAGGATACGAGCAGTACTTC
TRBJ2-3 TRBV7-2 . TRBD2 CASSSGLAGGNTDTQYF TGTGCCAGCAGCTCGGGACTAGCGGGGGGAAATACAGATACGCAGTATTTT
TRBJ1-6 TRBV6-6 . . CASSSTGKGSPLHF TGTGCCAGCAGCTCAACAGGGAAGGGATCACCCCTCCACTTT
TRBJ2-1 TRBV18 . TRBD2 CASSPTRGGNEQFF TGTGCCAGCTCACCCACGCGGGGGGGAAATGAGCAGTTCTTC
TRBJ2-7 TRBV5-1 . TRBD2 CASSLASGYSYEQYF TGCGCCAGCAGCTTAGCTAGCGGATATTCCTACGAGCAGTACTTC
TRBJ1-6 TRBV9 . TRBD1 CASSVAGDRNNSPLHF TGTGCCAGCAGCGTAGCGGGGGACAGAAATAATTCACCCCTCCACTTT
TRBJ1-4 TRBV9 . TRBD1 CASSPVDRENEKLFF TGTGCCAGCAGCCCAGTGGACAGGGAAAATGAAAAACTGTTTTTT
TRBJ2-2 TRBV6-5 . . CASSYGGSGNTGELFF TGTGCCAGCAGTTACGGAGGGTCGGGAAACACCGGGGAGCTGTTTTTT
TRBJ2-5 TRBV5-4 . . CASSIDTIQETQYF TGTGCCAGCAGCATTGACACCATCCAAGAGACCCAGTACTTC
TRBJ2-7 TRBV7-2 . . CASSLDGGLGYEQYF TGTGCCAGCAGCTTAGACGGCGGCCTAGGGTACGAGCAGTACTTC
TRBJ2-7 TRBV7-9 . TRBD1 CASSLGAGTGGSNEQYF TGTGCCAGCAGCTTAGGGGCCGGGACAGGGGGCTCCAACGAGCAGTACTTC
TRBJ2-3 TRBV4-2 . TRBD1 CASSQDPTGSAQYF TGTGCCAGCAGCCAAGATCCGACAGGGAGTGCGCAGTATTTT
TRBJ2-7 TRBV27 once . CASSRYPHYEQYF TGTGCCAGCAGTCGGTACCCCCACTACGAGCAGTACTTC
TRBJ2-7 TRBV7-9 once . CASSLDLAPYEQYF TGTGCCAGCAGCTTAGACTTGGCCCCCTACGAGCAGTACTTC
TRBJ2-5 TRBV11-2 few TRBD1 CASSLIRQGETQYF TGTGCCAGCAGCTTAATAAGACAGGGAGAGACCCAGTACTTC
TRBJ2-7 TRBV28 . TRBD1 CASSRSGDRGTYEQYF TGTGCCAGCAGTCGTTCGGGGGACAGGGGAACCTACGAGCAGTACTTC
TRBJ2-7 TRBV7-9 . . CASSPTGSYEQYF TGTGCCAGCAGCCCTACAGGGAGCTACGAGCAGTACTTC
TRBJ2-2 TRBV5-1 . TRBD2 CASSTTPTSSGELFF TGCGCCAGCAGCACCACCCCGACTAGCTCCGGGGAGCTGTTTTTT
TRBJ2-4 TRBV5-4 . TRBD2 CASSLGGGTKNIQYF TGTGCCAGCAGCTTGGGCGGGGGGACCAAAAACATTCAGTACTTC
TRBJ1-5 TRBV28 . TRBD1 CASRQGAKQPQHF TGTGCCAGCCGACAGGGGGCGAAGCAGCCCCAGCATTTT
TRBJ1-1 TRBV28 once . CASGTGGTEAFF TGTGCCAGCGGGACTGGGGGCACTGAAGCTTTCTTT
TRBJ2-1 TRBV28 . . CASSLEGIFSSYNEQFF TGTGCCAGCAGTTTGGAAGGGATATTTAGCTCCTACAATGAGCAGTTCTTC
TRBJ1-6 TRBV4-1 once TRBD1 CASSQDPDRADSPLHF TGCGCCAGCAGCCAAGATCCGGACAGGGCTGATTCACCCCTCCACTTT
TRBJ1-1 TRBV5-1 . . CASSLAGEAFF TGCGCCAGCAGCTTGGCCGGGGAAGCTTTCTTT
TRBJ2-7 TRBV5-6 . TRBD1 CASSRRPGGFSYEQYF TGTGCCAGCAGCAGAAGGCCAGGGGGATTCTCCTACGAGCAGTACTTC
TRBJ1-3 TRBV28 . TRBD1 CASSSWDRPDSGNTIYF TGTGCCAGCAGTTCCTGGGACAGGCCCGACTCTGGAAACACCATATATTTT
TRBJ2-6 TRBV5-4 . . CASSLLRRTDSGANVLTF TGTGCCAGCAGCTTGTTGAGGAGGACGGATTCTGGGGCCAACGTCCTGACTTTC
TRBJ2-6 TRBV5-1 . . CASSFLRPGANVLTF TGCGCCAGCAGCTTTCTCCGGCCCGGGGCCAACGTCCTGACTTTC
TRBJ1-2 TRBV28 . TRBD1 CASSSGGGDGYTF TGTGCCAGCAGTTCAGGGGGCGGAGATGGCTACACCTTC
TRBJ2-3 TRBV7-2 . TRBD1 CASRMTGGGDTQYF TGTGCCAGCAGGATGACAGGGGGCGGCGATACGCAGTATTTT
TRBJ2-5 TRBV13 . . CASSLGQLKGTQYF TGTGCCAGCAGCTTAGGTCAGTTGAAGGGGACCCAGTACTTC